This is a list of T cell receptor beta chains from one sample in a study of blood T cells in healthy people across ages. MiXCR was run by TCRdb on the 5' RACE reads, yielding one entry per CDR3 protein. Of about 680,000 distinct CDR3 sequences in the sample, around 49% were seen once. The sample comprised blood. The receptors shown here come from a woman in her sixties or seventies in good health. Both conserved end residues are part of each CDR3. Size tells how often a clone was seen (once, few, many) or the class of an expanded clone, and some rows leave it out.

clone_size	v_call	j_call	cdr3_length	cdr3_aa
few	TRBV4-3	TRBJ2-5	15	CASSPDTGELVEQYF
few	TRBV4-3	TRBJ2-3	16	CASSHGTSGSTDTQYF
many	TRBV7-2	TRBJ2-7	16	CASSPPPEYYSYEQYF
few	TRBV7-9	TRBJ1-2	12	CASSSIQGGYTF
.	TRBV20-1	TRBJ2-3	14	CSARGVSSTDTQYF
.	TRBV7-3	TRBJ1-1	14	CASSPGGQGTEAFF
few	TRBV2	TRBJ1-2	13	CASRTGQHYGYTF
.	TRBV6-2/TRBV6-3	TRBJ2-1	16	CASSTERGRGRGEQFF
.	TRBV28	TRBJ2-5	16	CVSSLGFRGGQETQYF
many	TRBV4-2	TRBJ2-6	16	CASSQDTGAGANVLTF
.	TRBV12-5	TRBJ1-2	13	CASVPIQGFGYTF
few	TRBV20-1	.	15	CSARPETGIFNEQYF
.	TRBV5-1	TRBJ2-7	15	CASSVGQTATYEQYF
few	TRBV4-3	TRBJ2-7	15	CASSQNWDSSYEQYF
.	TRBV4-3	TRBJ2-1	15	CASSQGVMNPNEQFF